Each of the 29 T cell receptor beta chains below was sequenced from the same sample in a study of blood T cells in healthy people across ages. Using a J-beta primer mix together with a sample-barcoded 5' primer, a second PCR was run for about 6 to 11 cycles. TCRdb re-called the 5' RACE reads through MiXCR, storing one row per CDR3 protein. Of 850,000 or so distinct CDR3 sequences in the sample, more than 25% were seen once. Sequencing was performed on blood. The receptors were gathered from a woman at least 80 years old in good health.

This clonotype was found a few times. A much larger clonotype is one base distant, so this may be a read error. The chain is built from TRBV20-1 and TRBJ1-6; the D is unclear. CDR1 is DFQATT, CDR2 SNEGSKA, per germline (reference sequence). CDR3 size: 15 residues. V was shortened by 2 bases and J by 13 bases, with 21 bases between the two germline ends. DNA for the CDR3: TGCAGTGCTAGACCCCCACGGTCGGAGGGCTACCCCCTCCACTTT. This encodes CSARPPRSEGYPLHF.

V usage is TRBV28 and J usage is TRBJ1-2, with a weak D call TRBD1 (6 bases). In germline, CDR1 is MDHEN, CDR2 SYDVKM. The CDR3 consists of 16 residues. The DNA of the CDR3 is TGTGCGATAGAAGGAACAGGGCCCTTCTATAACTATGGCTACACCTTC. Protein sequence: CAIEGTGPFYNYGYTF.

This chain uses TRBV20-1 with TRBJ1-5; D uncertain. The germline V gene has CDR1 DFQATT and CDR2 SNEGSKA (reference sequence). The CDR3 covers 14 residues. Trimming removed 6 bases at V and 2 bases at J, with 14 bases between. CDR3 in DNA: TGCAGTGCCTTTAACCGACAAGGCAATCAGCCCCAGCATTTT. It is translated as CSAFNRQGNQPQHF.

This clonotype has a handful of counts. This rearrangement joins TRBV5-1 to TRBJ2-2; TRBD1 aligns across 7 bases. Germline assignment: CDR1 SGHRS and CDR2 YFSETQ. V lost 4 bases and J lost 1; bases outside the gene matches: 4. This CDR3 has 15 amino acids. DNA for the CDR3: TGCGCCAGCAGCCCGGGACAGTGGAACACCGGGGAGCTGTTTTTT. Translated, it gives CASSPGQWNTGELFF.

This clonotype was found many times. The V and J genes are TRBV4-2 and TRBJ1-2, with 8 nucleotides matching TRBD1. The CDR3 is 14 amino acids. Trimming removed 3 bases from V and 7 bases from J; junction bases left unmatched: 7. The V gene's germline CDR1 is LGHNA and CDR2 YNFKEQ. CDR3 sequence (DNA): TGTGCCAGCAGCCAGATCGGACAGGGCATTGGCTACACCTTC. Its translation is CASSQIGQGIGYTF.

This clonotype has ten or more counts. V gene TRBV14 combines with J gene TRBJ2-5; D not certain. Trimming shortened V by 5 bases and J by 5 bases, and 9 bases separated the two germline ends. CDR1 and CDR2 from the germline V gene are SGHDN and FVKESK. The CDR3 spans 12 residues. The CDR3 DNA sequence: TGTGCCAGCAGCTACCTTAGGGAGACCCAGTACTTC. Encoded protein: CASSYLRETQYF.

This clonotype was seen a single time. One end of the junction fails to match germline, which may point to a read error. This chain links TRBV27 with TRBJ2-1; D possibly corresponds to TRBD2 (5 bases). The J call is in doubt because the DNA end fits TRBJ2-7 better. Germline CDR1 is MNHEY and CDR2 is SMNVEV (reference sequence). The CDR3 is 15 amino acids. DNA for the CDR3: TGCGCCAGCAGTTTTAAAAGAGGGTCCTACAATGAGCAGTACTTC. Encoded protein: CASSFKRGSYNEQYF.

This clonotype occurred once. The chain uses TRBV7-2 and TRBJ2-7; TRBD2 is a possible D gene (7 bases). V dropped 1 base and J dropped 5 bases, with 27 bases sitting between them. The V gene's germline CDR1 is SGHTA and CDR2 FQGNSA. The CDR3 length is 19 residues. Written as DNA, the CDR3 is TGTGCCAGCAGCTTAGTAGGGGGGGCAGTGGTACTAACGGAACACGAGCAGTACTTC. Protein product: CASSLVGGAVVLTEHEQYF.

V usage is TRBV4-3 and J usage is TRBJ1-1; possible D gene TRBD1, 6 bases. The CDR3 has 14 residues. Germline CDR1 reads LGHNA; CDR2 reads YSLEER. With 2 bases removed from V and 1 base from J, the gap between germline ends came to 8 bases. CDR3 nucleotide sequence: TGCGCCAGCAGCCAACAGGGGACGAACACTGAAGCTTTCTTT. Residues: CASSQQGTNTEAFF.

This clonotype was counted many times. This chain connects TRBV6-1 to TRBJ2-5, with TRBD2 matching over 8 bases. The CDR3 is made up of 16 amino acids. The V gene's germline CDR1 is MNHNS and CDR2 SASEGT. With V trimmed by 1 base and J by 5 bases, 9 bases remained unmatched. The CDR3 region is CASSEGGAGGRETQYF. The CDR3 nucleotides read TGTGCCAGCAGTGAAGGAGGGGCGGGGGGCAGGGAGACCCAGTACTTC.

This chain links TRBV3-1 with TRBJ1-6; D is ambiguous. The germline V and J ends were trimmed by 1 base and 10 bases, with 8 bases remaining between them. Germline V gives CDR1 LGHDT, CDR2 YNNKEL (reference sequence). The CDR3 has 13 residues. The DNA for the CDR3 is TGTGCCAGCAGCCAAGTAGGTCGCTCACCCCTCCACTTT. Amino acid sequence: CASSQVGRSPLHF.

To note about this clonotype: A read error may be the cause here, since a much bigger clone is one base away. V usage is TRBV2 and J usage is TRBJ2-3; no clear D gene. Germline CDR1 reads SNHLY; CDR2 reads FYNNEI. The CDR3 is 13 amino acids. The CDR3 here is CACSENLGDTQYF. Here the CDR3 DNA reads TGTGCCTGCAGTGAAAACCTCGGAGATACGCAGTATTTT.

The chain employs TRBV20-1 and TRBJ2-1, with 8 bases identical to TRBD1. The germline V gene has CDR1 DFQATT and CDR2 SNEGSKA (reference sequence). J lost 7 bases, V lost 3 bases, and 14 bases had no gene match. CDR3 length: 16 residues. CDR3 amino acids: CSARDDRGLGWNEQFF. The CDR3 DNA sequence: TGCAGTGCTAGGGATGACAGGGGATTGGGGTGGAATGAGCAGTTCTTC.

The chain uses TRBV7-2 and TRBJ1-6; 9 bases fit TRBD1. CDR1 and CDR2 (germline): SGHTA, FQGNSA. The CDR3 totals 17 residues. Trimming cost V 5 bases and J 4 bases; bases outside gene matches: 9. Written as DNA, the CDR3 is TGTGCCAGCAGCCTCTCCCGGGACAGGGAATATAATTCACCCCTCCACTTT. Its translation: CASSLSRDREYNSPLHF.

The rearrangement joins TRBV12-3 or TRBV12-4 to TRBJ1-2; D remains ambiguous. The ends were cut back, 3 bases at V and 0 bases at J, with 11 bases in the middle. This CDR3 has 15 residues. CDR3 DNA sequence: TGTGCCAGCAGTTTGACCGGGTGGGCTAACTATGGCTACACCTTC. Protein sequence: CASSLTGWANYGYTF.

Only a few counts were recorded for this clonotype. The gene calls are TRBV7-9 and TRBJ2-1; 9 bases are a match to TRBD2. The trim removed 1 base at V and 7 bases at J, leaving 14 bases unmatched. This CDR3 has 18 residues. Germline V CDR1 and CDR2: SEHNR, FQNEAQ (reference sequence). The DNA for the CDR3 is TGTGCCAGCAGCTTAGTTGGGTGGCGGGGGGGCCCCCGGAATGAGCAGTTCTTC. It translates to CASSLVGWRGGPRNEQFF.

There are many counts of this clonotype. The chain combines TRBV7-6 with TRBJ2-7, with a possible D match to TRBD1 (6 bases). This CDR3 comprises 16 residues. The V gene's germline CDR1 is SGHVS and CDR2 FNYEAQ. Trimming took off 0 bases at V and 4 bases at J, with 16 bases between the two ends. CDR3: CASSLAQGNRGYEQYF. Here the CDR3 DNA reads TGTGCCAGCAGCTTAGCCCAGGGGAACCGGGGATACGAGCAGTACTTC.

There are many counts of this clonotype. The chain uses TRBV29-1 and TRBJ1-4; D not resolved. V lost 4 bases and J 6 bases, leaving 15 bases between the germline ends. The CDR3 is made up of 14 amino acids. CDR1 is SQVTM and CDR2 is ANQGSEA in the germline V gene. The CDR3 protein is CSVVPGGRYEKLFF. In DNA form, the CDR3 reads TGCAGCGTTGTTCCGGGAGGCCGATATGAAAAACTGTTTTTT.

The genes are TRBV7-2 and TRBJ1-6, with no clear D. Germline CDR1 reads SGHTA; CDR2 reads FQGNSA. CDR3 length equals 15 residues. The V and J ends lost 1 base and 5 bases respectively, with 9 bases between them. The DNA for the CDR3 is TGTGCCAGCAGCTTAGGTAGCCAAAATAATTCACCCCTCCACTTT. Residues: CASSLGSQNNSPLHF.

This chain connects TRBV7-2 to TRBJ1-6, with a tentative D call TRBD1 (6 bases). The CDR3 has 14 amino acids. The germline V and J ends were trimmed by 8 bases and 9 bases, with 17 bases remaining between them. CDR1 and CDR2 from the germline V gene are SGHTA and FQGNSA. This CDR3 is CASAPGTTCSPLHF. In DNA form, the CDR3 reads TGTGCCAGCGCCCCCGGGACAACTTGTTCACCCCTCCACTTT.

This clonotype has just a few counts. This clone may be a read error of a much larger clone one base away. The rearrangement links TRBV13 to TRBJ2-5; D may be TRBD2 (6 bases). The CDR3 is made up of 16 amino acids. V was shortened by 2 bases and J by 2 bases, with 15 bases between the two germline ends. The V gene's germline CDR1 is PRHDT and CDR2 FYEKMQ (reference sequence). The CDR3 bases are TGTGCCAGCAGCTTACTTGGCGGGGTAAATCAAGAGACCCAGTACTTC. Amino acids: CASSLLGGVNQETQYF. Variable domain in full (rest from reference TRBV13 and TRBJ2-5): AAGVIQSPRHLIKEKRETATLKCYPIPRHDTVYWYQQGPGQDPQFLISFYEKMQSDKGSIPDRFSAQQFSDYHSELNMSSLELGDSALYFCASSLLGGVNQETQYFGPGTRLLVL.

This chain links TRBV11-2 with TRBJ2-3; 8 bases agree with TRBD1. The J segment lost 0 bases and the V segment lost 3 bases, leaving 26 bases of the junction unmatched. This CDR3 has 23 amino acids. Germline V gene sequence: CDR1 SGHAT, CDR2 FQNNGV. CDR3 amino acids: CASSFVPLARGLTLSTSTDTQYF. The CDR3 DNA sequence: TGTGCCAGCAGCTTTGTACCGTTAGCCAGGGGGCTAACTCTCTCGACTAGCACAGATACGCAGTATTTT.

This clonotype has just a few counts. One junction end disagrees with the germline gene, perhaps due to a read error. In DNA, the CDR3 is TGCAGTACTAGAGCCATACAGGGGGAAGATACGCAGTATTTT. It encodes CSTRAIQGEDTQYF. The genes are TRBV20-1 and TRBJ2-3; 8 bases line up with TRBD1. The CDR3 covers 14 residues. Germline lookup yields CDR1 DFQATT and CDR2 SNEGSKA (reference sequence).

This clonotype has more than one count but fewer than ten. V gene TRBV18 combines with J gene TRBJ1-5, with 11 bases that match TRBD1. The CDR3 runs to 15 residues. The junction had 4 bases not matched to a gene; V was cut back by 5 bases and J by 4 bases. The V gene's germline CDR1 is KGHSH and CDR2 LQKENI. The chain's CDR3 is CASSADRGRNQPQHF. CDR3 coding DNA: TGTGCCAGCTCAGCGGACAGGGGGCGAAATCAGCCCCAGCATTTT.

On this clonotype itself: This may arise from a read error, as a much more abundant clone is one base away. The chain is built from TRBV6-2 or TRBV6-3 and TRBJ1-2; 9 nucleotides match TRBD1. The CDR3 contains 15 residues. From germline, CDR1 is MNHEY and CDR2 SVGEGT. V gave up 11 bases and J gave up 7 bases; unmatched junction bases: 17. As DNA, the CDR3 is TGTGCCGGCGGGGGCAATCCGGGACAGGGTCCTGGCTACACCTTC. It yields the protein CAGGGNPGQGPGYTF.

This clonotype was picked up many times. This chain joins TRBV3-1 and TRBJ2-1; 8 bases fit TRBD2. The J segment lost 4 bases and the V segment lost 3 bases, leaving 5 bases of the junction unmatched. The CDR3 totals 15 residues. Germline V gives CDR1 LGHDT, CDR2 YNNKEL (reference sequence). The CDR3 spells CASSHMASGYNEQFF. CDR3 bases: TGTGCCAGCAGCCACATGGCTAGCGGGTACAATGAGCAGTTCTTC.

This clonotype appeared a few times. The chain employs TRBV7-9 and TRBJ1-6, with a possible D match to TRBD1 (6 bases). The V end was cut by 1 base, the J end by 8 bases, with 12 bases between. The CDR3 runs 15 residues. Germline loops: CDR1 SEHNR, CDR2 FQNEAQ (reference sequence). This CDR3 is CASSLDQGSDSPLHF. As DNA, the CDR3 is TGTGCCAGCAGCTTAGACCAGGGGTCGGATTCACCCCTCCACTTT.

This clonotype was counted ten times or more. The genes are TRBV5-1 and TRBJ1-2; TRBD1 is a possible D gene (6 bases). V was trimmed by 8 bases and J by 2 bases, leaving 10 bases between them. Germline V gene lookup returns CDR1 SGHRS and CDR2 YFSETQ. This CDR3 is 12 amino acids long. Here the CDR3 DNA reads TGCGCCAGTGGCAGGGGAAACTATGGCTACACCTTC. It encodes CASGRGNYGYTF. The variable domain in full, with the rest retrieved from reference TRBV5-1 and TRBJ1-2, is KAGVTQTPRYLIKTRGQQVTLSCSPISGHRSVSWYQQTPGQGLQFLFEYFSETQRNKGNFPGRFSGRQFSNSRSEMNVSTLELGDSALYLCASGRGNYGYTFGSGTRLTVV.

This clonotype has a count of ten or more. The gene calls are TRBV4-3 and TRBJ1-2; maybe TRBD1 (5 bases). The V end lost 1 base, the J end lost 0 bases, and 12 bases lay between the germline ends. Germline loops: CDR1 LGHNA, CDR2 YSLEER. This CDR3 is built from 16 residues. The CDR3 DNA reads TGCGCCAGCAGCCAAGGAGTCGGGGCCACTAACTATGGCTACACCTTC. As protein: CASSQGVGATNYGYTF.